This T cell receptor beta chain was found in a study of blood T cell repertoires in COVID-19. Only in-frame clones appear in the TCRdb table, and some are missing; sequencing was by immunoSEQ multiplex PCR. The repertoire holds roughly 170,000 clones, around 85% seen once, with around 1.2% in the top ten. CDR3 length: 16 residues. Germline V gene sequence: CDR1 MNHEY, CDR2 SMNVEV (reference sequence). Trimming pared 2 bases from V and 4 bases from J, leaving 17 bases between. The chain links TRBV27 to TRBJ1-1; D might be TRBD1 (5 bases). Sequenced input: peripheral blood. This clonotype was obtained from a man aged 55 to 70 who had recovered from COVID-19. This CDR3 reads CASSLDRPERGTEAFF. DNA of the CDR3: TGTGCCAGCAGTTTAGACCGACCGGAAAGGGGCACTGAAGCTTTCTTT.